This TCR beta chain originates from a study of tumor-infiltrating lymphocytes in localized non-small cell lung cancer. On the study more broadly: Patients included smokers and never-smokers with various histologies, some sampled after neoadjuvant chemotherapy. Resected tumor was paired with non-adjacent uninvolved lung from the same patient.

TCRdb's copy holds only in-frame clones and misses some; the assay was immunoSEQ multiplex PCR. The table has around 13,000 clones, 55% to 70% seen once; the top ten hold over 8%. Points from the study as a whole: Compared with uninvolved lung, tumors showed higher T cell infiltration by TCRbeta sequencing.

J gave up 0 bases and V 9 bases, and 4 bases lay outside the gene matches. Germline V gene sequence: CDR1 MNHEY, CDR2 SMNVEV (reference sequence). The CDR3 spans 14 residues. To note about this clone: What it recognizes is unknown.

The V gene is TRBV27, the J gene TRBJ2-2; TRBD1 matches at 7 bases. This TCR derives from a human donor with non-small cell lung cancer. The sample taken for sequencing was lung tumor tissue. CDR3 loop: CASRQGANTGELFF. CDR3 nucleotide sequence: TGTGCCAGTAGGCAGGGGGCGAACACCGGGGAGCTGTTTTTT.